There are a few counts of the clone carrying this T cell receptor beta chain. Its antigen is not known. Alongside a J-beta primer mix, a sample-barcoded 5' primer served in a second PCR lasting 7 to 11 cycles. TCRdb fed the 5' RACE reads into MiXCR, producing one record per CDR3 protein. Altogether about 680,000 distinct CDR3 sequences are present, around 49% being singletons, with the ten largest covering about 32%. These data belong to a study of blood T cells in healthy people across ages. Study results and limitations: There were more naive CD4+ cells and higher diversity in long-lived donors than in aged donors.

In germline, CDR1 is SGHVS, CDR2 FQNEAQ. V was trimmed by 1 base and J by 7 bases, leaving 8 bases between them. CDR3 length: 13 residues. The source material was blood. The J gene is TRBJ1-5, the V gene TRBV7-8; D is unresolved. This TCR derives from a woman aged 60-75 years in good health. As DNA, the CDR3 is TGTGCCAGCAGCTTAGAGGAGGGACAGCCCCAGCATTTT. This translates into CASSLEEGQPQHF.